This TCR beta chain was recovered during a study of CXCR3-negative and CXCR3-positive naive CD8 T cells. Study-wide points: The study found comparably high diversity in both naive subsets and much lower diversity in memory CD8+ cells. Memory cells diverged, while naive CXCR3-positive and CXCR3-negative cells had similar TRBV-TRBJ usage. Naive subsets did not differ in surface CD5, and TRB CDR3 properties served to infer TCR strength.

The CDR3 has 12 amino acids. Germline CDR1 reads SQVTM; CDR2 reads ANQGSEA. The study made its TRB cDNA libraries by 5' RACE, adding UMI labels. TCRdb re-called the 5' RACE reads; every CDR3 protein appears as one record, without DNA. The record lists roughly 48,000 distinct CDR3 sequences, of which the ten most abundant hold 15%. Note on this clonotype: Its antigen remains unknown.

The study sorted every CD8+ T cell subset in triplicate at approximately 300,000 cells each. The genes are TRBV29-1 and TRBJ2-1; TCRdb selects TRBD1, and the lack of DNA leaves this call unchecked. The TCR was taken from a human donor in good health. Some clones in this sample may be carry-over from other donors' samples. The sequenced sample was memory CD8+ T cells from blood. CDR3 region: CSVLDRGNEQFF.